This TCR beta chain was obtained from a study of identifying expanded T cells in peripheral blood. Study-wide results and caveats: Variance in clone template counts between approximately two-week samples significantly increased with total template count across all healthy donors. Over approximately two and four weeks, about 17 and 20 clones changed, versus 1.2 between replicates.

Collection occurred without any documented infections or immune events in donors. On this clone: Its antigen is unknown.

The CDR3 has 16 amino acids. Germline V gives CDR1 SGHVS, CDR2 FNYEAQ. The V end was cut by 2 bases, the J end by 6 bases, with 17 bases between. The assay was immunoSEQ multiplex PCR, and TCRdb's table has in-frame clones only and misses some. The data contain around 76,000 clones, under 90% of them singletons. This TCR derives from a person between 18 and 69 years old in good health. V is TRBV7-6 and J is TRBJ2-1; a weak D match, TRBD1 (6 bases). The specimen was blood. CDR3 nucleotides: TGTGCCAGCAGCTTACGATCACAGGGTGTTCTCAATGAGCAGTTCTTC. This translates into CASSLRSQGVLNEQFF. The full variable domain, completed using reference TRBV7-6 and TRBJ2-1, is GAGVSQSPRYKVTKRGQDVALRCDPISGHVSLYWYRQALGQGPEFLTYFNYEAQQDKSGLPNDRFSAERPEGSISTLTIQRTEQRDSAMYRCASSLRSQGVLNEQFFGPGTRLTVL.